This TCR beta chain derives from a study of blood T cell repertoires in COVID-19. There are 14 residues in the CDR3. The germline V and J ends were trimmed by 2 bases and 10 bases, with 14 bases remaining between them. CDR1 LGHNT and CDR2 FRNRAP come from the germline V gene. Method: immunoSEQ multiplex PCR; TCRdb's copy keeps in-frame clones and lacks some. The profile shows 350,000 to 400,000 clones, nearly 90% of them singletons. Only a few counts were recorded for this clone. Participant age was roughly 18 to 90 years, and participants resided in fewer than 30 US areas. Donors in Cohort 3 who had recovered were those with two negative PCRs, healthcare professional clearance, or resolution of their symptoms.

V and J are TRBV12-5 and TRBJ1-4; tentative D call: TRBD1 (5 bases). The TCR was taken from a woman aged 25 to 39 who had recovered from COVID-19. Sequencing input: PBMCs or T cells enriched from blood (not recorded which). The CDR3 spells CASGLLQGNAKLFF. DNA for the CDR3: TGTGCTAGTGGTTTGTTGCAGGGTAACGCAAAACTGTTTTTT.